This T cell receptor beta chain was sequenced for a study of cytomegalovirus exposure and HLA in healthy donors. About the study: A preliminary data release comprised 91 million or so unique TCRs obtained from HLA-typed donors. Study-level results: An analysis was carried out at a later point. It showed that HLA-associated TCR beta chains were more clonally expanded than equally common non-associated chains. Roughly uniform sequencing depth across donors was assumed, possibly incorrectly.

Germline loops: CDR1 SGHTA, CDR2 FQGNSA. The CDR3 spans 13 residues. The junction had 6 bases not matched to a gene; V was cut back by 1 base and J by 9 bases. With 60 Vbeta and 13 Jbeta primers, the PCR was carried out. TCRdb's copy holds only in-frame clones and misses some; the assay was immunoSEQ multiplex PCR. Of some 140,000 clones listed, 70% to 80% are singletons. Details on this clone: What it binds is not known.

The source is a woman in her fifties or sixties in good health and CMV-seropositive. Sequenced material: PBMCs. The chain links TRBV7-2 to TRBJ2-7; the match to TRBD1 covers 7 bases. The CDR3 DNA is TGTGCCAGCAGCTTAGACACAGGGGTTAGGCAGTACTTC. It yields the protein CASSLDTGVRQYF.